The sequence of this T cell receptor beta chain was determined in a study of T cells in Graves' hyperthyroidism and ophthalmopathy. Regions amplified from RNA transcripts were the TCR beta CDR3 regions. The TCR CDR3 was amplified in a first-round RT-PCR using the HTBI primer set. MiXCR, applied by TCRdb to the multiplex PCR reads, yields one record per CDR3 protein. There are 600,000 or so distinct CDR3 sequences in the sample; more than 13% occur only once, and roughly 6.9% lies in the top ten. The germline V gene has CDR1 SGDLS and CDR2 YYNGEE. The CDR3 is 18 amino acids. The V gene end was trimmed by 0 bases and the J gene end by 2 bases; junction bases not matched to a gene: 9. This clonotype was found a few times.

The genes are TRBV9 and TRBJ2-5, with TRBD2 matching over 11 bases. Source material: blood. This clonotype was sampled from a young woman with Graves' ophthalmopathy. CDR3 sequence reads: CASSVDWRGTSGQETQYF. The CDR3 DNA reads TGTGCCAGCAGCGTAGATTGGAGGGGGACTAGCGGACAAGAGACCCAGTACTTC.